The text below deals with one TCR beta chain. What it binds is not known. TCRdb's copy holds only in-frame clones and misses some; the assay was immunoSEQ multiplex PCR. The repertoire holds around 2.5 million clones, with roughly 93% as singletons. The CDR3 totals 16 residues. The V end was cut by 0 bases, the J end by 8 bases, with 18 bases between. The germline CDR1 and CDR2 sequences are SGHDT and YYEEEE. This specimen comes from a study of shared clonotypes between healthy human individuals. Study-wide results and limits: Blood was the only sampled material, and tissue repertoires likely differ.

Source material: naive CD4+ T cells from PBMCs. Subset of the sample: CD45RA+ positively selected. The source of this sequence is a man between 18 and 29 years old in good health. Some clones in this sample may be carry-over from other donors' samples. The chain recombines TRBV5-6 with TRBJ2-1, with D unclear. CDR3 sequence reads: CASSLAGLPNGDEQFF. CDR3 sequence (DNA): TGTGCCAGCAGCTTGGCCGGGCTTCCGAACGGCGATGAGCAGTTCTTC.